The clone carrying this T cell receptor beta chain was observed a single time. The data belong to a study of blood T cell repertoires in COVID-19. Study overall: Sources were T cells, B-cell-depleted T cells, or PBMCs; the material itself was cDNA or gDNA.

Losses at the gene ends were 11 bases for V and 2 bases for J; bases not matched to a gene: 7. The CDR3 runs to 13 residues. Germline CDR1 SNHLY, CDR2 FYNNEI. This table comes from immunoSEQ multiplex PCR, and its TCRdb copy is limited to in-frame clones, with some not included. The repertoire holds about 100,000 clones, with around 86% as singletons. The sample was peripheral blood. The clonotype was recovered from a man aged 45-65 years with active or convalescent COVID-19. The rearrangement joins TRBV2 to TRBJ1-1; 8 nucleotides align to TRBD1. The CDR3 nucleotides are TGTGCCGGACGGCAGGGGGCCAACACTGAAGCTTTCTTT. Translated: CAGRQGANTEAFF.